This T cell receptor beta chain is from a study of cytomegalovirus exposure and HLA in healthy donors. Study-wide results and limits: Later work associated roughly 17,000 TCR beta sequences with HLA alleles at 0.05 false discovery rate. Usually a TCR sequence was rare, but some public TCRs were found in many donors.

As regards this clone: Its antigen is not known. Other DNA sequences in the sample encode the same CDR3.

The PCR used 60 Vbeta and 13 Jbeta primers. Method: immunoSEQ multiplex PCR; TCRdb's copy keeps in-frame clones and lacks some. This sample's table has approximately 210,000 clones. The CDR3 has 12 residues. CDR1 and CDR2 (germline): KGHSH, LQKENI. Trimming removed 3 bases at V and 3 bases at J, with 6 bases between. The sequencing input was PBMCs. The V call is TRBV18, the J call TRBJ2-7; no definite D call. The source of this sequence is a woman under 40 in good health and CMV-seropositive. For the CDR3, the DNA is TGTGCCAGCTCACCCTCCCTCTACGAGCAGTACTTC. Translating gives CASSPSLYEQYF. The whole variable domain, filled in from reference TRBV18 and TRBJ2-7, reads NAGVMQNPRHLVRRRGQEARLRCSPMKGHSHVYWYRQLPEEGLKFMVYLQKENIIDESGMPKERFSAEFPKEGPSILRIQQVVRGDSAAYFCASSPSLYEQYFGPGTRLTVT.